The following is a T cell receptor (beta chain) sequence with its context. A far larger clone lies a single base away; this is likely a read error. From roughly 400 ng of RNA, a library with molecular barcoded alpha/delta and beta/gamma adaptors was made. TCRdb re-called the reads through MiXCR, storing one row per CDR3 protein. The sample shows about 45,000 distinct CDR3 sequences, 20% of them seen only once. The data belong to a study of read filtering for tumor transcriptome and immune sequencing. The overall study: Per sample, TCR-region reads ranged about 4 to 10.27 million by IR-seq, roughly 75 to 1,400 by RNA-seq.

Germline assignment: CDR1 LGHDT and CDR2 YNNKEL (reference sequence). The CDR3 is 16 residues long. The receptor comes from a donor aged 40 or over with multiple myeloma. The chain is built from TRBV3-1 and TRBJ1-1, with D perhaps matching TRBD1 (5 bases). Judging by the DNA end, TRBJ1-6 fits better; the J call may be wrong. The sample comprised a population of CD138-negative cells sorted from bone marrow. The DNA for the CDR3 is TGTGCCAGCAGCCAAGGGAGCGGGGCTGATGATTCACCCCTCCACTTT. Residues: CASSQGSGADDSPLHF.